The rows below give T cell receptor beta chains drawn from one sample of a study of identical twins. TCRdb reprocessed the 5' RACE reads with MiXCR, giving one entry per CDR3 protein. The sample comprises fewer than 550,000 distinct CDR3 sequences, around 15% of which are singletons, and around 0.4% rests with the top ten. The sample was also reused in another study, on yellow fever vaccine responses in identical twins.

The material sequenced was CD4+ T cells sorted from blood. All receptors come from a woman between 18 and 29 years old in good health. Both conserved end residues are trimmed from each CDR3. Each record gives: V gene, J gene, CDR3 protein.

TRBV2	TRBJ1-1	ASRREGSTEAF
TRBV4-1	TRBJ1-1	ASSQVEGLNTEAF
TRBV20-1	TRBJ2-3	SASSGGGLDTQY
TRBV18	TRBJ2-4	ASSPTSTKNRAAQY
TRBV5-1	TRBJ2-1	ASSFDRGYYNEQF
TRBV5-1	TRBJ2-5	ASSLQGQETQY
TRBV9	TRBJ2-1	ASSVDPAGGTLREQF
TRBV5-1	TRBJ2-7	ASSQQGDSSYEQY
TRBV6-6	TRBJ2-1	ASRGEVHNEQF
TRBV7-6	TRBJ1-2	ASSLSSDRGYGYT
TRBV24-1	TRBJ2-5	ATSEKGKPQETQY
TRBV7-9	TRBJ2-3	ASSPLGGNTDTQY
TRBV7-9	TRBJ2-1	ASSFLPTNEQF
TRBV5-1	TRBJ2-7	ASSLVSSDYEQY
TRBV28	TRBJ2-2	ASSLRAPGELF
TRBV27	TRBJ2-7	ASSLLARGSYEQY
TRBV6-5	TRBJ2-7	ASSPPHGEQY
TRBV18	TRBJ2-2	ASSHRQGNGELF
TRBV3-1	TRBJ2-7	ASTDRTNYYEQY
TRBV7-6	TRBJ2-7	ASSLAGGTSGPYEQY
TRBV24-1	TRBJ2-5	ATSLGPLQETQY
TRBV2	TRBJ2-5	ASKMASGVSETQY
TRBV29-1	TRBJ1-2	SVGGNYGYT
TRBV12-3/TRBV12-4	TRBJ1-2	ASSLEDHGYT
TRBV4-1	TRBJ1-1	ASSQGHAWDTEAF
TRBV4-1	TRBJ2-7	ASSQDEVTSGSSYEQY
TRBV6-1	TRBJ2-1	ASTRGLSIYNEQF
TRBV29-1	TRBJ2-3	SVEGLAGDTQY
TRBV2	TRBJ2-2	ASRGLANTGELF
TRBV11-2	TRBJ2-4	ASSRRHHSLLAKNIQY
TRBV27	TRBJ2-7	ARLSFKTGSSYEQY
TRBV20-1	TRBJ2-5	SASPGLRETQY